This TCR beta chain was profiled in a study of OX40 agonist ivuxolimab in advanced cancers. As for the study more broadly: Ivuxolimab, which targeted the costimulatory receptor OX40 (CD134), was an agonistic, fully human IgG2 monoclonal antibody. Intravenous ivuxolimab was administered to patients every 2 weeks at six dose levels: 0.01, 0.1, 0.3, 1.5, 3 and 10 mg/kg. Of the roughly 51 patients in dose escalation, about 20 had hepatocellular carcinoma, approximately 15 had melanoma, 9 had renal cell carcinoma and 9 had head and neck cancer. In the dose-escalation cohort, 70% to 85% of patients were male, and the mean age was roughly 60 years with a range of 23 to 79. Patients were allowed to have had prior anti-PD-1, anti-PD-L1 or anti-CTLA-4 therapy, and around two fifths of the dose-escalation patients had been treated with checkpoint inhibitors. Partial responses occurred in three dose-escalation patients: two with cutaneous melanoma and one with hepatocellular carcinoma. The point of sequencing TCRbeta in the periphery was to test whether ivuxolimab changed TCR sequence diversity and drove clonal T-cell expansion. The monotherapy dose-escalation portion (N ≈ 56 patients) of the phase I ivuxolimab trial is reported in the paper. Paper-wide results and their limitations: On average, CD8+ T cells showed more expanded clones than CD4+ T cells after ivuxolimab. Partial responders in the 0.1-3.0 mg/kg groups had among the lowest normalized peripheral clonal expansion, especially among CD8+ T cells. The antigen specificity of the peripheral T cells that underwent clonal expansion was not determined. Clonal expansion of both CD4+ and CD8+ blood T cells was observed from baseline to week 6 at doses 0.1 to 3.0 mg/kg. Low levels of normalized T-cell clonal expansion were also seen in some patients who did not respond.

The trial excluded patients who had a history of autoimmune disease or were on systemic immunosuppression. In every dose cohort, peripheral blood was drawn for TCR sequencing at baseline, cycle 4 day 1, and cycle 7 day 1. Samples were obtained from an open-label, multicenter, first-in-human phase I dose-escalation trial of ivuxolimab. Adults with locally advanced or metastatic melanoma, renal cell carcinoma, hepatocellular carcinoma or head and neck squamous cell carcinoma were enrolled in the trial. Before TCR sequencing, CD4+ and CD8+ T cells were separately sorted from peripheral blood. Only a few counts were recorded for this clone. Its antigen remains undetermined. No qualities accompany the bases; no much larger clone lies one base away. Trimming accounts for 7 bases at V and 2 bases at J, while the number of junction bases matched to no gene is 6. Via the germline V gene, CDR1 is MDHEN and CDR2 SYDVKM. The CDR3, cysteine through phenylalanine, is 14 amino acids long. Kept here is only the CDR3 DNA, which spans 42 bases and is read in frame from base 1.

To sequence the TCRbeta CDR3 region, genomic DNA was isolated from the sorted cells. TCRbeta CDR3 regions were sequenced using the immunoSEQ Assay. Sourced from immuneACCESS, this table was stored by TCRdb with only in-frame sequences that have V and J called. A share of the clones is absent; for the studies checked, an unresolved V gene accounts for under half, and the remainder has no known explanation. The sample table lists about 59,000 clones, approximately 89% of them with a count of one. Roughly 13% of the sample lies in the top ten. The sequence joins TRBV28 to TRBJ2-3; TRBD1 lines up with 7 middle nucleotides. The sequencing used CD4+ or CD8+ T cells sorted from blood, collected in a trial of the OX40 agonist ivuxolimab. This clonotype was sampled from an adult with an advanced solid tumor such as melanoma, head and neck, liver or kidney cancer. CDR3 protein: CASTDRAHTDTQYF. The DNA is TGTGCCAGCACCGACAGGGCACACACAGATACGCAGTATTTT.